These T cell receptor beta chains were read from a single sample in a study of cytomegalovirus exposure and HLA in healthy donors. Repertoires were generated with immunoSEQ multiplex PCR, while TCRdb's copy carries only in-frame clones and drops some. Among 100,000 or so clones listed, about three fifths were seen once. Sequencing input: PBMCs. Receptor source: a human donor in good health. Each CDR3 is given with its conserved first and last residue. A D gene is named only where the DNA matches it firmly. Rows give clone size only sometimes, using once, few, many, or a class for an expanded clone.

v_gene	d_gene	j_gene	abundance	CDR3nt	CDR3aa
TRBV14	-	TRBJ2-5	-	TGTGCCAGCAGCCAAGATGGTGGGGCCGACCCCCAAGAGACCCAGTACTTC	CASSQDGGADPQETQYF
TRBV2	-	TRBJ2-2	few	TGTGCCAGACAGGGTATGAACACCGGGGAGCTGTTTTTT	CARQGMNTGELFF
TRBV9	TRBD2	TRBJ2-1	-	TGTGCCAGCAGCGTAGGAGAAGCGGGAGGCGGTCCTAACAATGAGCAGTTCTTC	CASSVGEAGGGPNNEQFF
TRBV10-3	-	TRBJ2-3	-	TGTGCCATCAGTGATCTAGAGCAGGGGACAGATACGCAGTATTTT	CAISDLEQGTDTQYF
TRBV2	-	TRBJ2-7	few	TGTGCCAGCACCCCCCGGGTGGGGGGGGCTTACGAGCAGTACTTC	CASTPRVGGAYEQYF
TRBV19	-	TRBJ1-5	-	TGTGCCAGTAGTCGTCAGGGGACCAATCAGCCCCAGCATTTT	CASSRQGTNQPQHF
TRBV6-1	TRBD1	TRBJ2-7	-	TGTGCCAGCAGTGGGACAGGGGGTTACGAGCAGTACTTC	CASSGTGGYEQYF
TRBV11-2	-	TRBJ1-1	-	TGTGCCAGCAGCTTAGATGGGGGACTGACTGAAGCTTTCTTT	CASSLDGGLTEAFF
TRBV27	-	TRBJ2-3	-	TGTGCCAGCAGGGTCTCCACTAGGGTCCCAGATACGCAGTATTTT	CASRVSTRVPDTQYF
TRBV10-3	-	TRBJ1-1	once	TGTGCCATCAGGGAGCAGGGATCGAACACTGAAGCTTTCTTT	CAIREQGSNTEAFF
TRBV19	TRBD2	TRBJ2-3	-	TGTGCCAGTAGCACCCAAGCGGGAGGGGCAGATACGCAGTATTTT	CASSTQAGGADTQYF
TRBV5-1	TRBD1	TRBJ2-2	-	TGCGCCAGCAGCTTGGCAGGGGGATCACTAGGCACCGGGGAGCTGTTTTTT	CASSLAGGSLGTGELFF
TRBV25-1	-	TRBJ1-3	-	TGTGCCAGCAGTGAATCCACAGGCGACTCTGGAAACACCATATATTTT	CASSESTGDSGNTIYF
TRBV7-6	TRBD1	TRBJ2-7	-	TGTGCCAGCAGCTTAGGACAGGGGGACGAGCAGTACTTC	CASSLGQGDEQYF
TRBV13	-	TRBJ1-1	-	TGTGCCAGCAGCTACGGAGACAGGCGGAACACTGAAGCTTTCTTT	CASSYGDRRNTEAFF
TRBV27	-	TRBJ2-2	-	TGTGCCAGCAGTTCCGGGGGAGAGGGAACCGGGGAGCTGTTTTTT	CASSSGGEGTGELFF
TRBV5-4	TRBD2	TRBJ2-7	-	TGTGCCAGCAGCGCGTCGGGGGGATACGAGCAGTACTTC	CASSASGGYEQYF
TRBV5-1	-	TRBJ2-1	-	TGCGCCAGCAGCCCGGGACTCAAGATTTACAATGGGCAGTTCTTC	CASSPGLKIYNGQFF
TRBV5-1	-	TRBJ2-6	few	TGCGCCAGCAGCTTGTCACAGGCGTCCGCTGGGGCCAACGTCCTGACTTTC	CASSLSQASAGANVLTF
TRBV18	-	TRBJ1-5	-	TGTGCCAGCTCACCACTTCAGGTTGACCAGCCCCAGCATTTT	CASSPLQVDQPQHF
TRBV27	-	TRBJ2-1	-	TGTGCCAGCAGTTTGGACTTCAATGAGCAGTTCTTC	CASSLDFNEQFF
TRBV7-8	TRBD1	TRBJ2-1	few	TGTGCCAGCAGCTTAAGACAGGGGAAGAATGAGCAGTTCTTC	CASSLRQGKNEQFF
TRBV6-6	TRBD2	TRBJ2-2	-	TGTGCCAGCAGTCGCGGGGGTTCGAACACCGGGGAGCTGTTTTTT	CASSRGGSNTGELFF
TRBV6-4	-	TRBJ2-7	-	TGTGCCAGCAGTGCCGAACTAGGGAGTTACTACGAGCAGTACTTC	CASSAELGSYYEQYF
TRBV9	-	TRBJ1-1	-	TGTGCCAGCAGCTCAGCCGGGAGTGGGAACACTGAAGCTTTCTTT	CASSSAGSGNTEAFF
TRBV11-2	TRBD2	TRBJ2-1	-	TGTGCCAGCAGACTCACTAGCGGGAGGGCCAGTTTAGAGGAGCAGTTCTTC	CASRLTSGRASLEEQFF
TRBV4-2	TRBD2	TRBJ2-7	-	TGTGCCAGCAGCCAAGATCAGGCTAGCGGGAGGCCACTACGAGACGAGCAGTACTTC	CASSQDQASGRPLRDEQYF
TRBV7-9	TRBD2	TRBJ2-1	-	TGTGCCAGCAGCTTAATGGGACTAGCGGAGAAAATTGAGCAGTTCTTC	CASSLMGLAEKIEQFF
TRBV11-2	-	TRBJ2-7	few	TGTGCCAGCAGCCTACTCACGTACGAGCAGTACTTC	CASSLLTYEQYF
TRBV6-1	-	TRBJ1-1	-	TGTGCCAGCAGTGACACAGAGAACACTGAAGCTTTCTTT	CASSDTENTEAFF
TRBV5-4	-	TRBJ1-5	-	TGTGCCAGCAGCCTCCTAAGACAGGTTGATCAGCCCCAGCATTTT	CASSLLRQVDQPQHF
TRBV5-1	TRBD1	TRBJ1-2	-	TGCGCCAGCAGCCAACTTAAGGACAGGGACGGCTACACCTTC	CASSQLKDRDGYTF